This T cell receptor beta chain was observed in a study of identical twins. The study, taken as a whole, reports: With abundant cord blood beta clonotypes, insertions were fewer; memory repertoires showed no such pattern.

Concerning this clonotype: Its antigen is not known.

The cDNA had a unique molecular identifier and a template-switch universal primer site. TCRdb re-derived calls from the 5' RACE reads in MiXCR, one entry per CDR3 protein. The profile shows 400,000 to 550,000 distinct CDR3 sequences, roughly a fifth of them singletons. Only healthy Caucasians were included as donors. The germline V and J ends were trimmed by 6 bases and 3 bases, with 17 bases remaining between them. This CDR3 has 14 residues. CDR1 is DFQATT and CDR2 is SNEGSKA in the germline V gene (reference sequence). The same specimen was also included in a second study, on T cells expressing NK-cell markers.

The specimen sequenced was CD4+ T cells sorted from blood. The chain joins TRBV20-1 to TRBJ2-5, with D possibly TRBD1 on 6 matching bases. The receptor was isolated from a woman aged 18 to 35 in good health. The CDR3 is CSAGPQGREETQYF. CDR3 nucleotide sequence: TGCAGTGCCGGCCCACAGGGTCGCGAAGAGACCCAGTACTTC.